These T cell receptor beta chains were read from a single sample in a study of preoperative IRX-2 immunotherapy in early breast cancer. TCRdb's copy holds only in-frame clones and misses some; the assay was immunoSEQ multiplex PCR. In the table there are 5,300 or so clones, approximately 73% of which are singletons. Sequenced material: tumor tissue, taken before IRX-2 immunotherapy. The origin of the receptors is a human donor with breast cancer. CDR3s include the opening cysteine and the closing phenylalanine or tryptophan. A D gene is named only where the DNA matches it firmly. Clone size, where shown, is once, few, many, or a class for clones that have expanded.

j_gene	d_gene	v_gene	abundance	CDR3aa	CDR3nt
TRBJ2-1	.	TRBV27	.	CASSLGVNEQFF	TGTGCCAGCAGTTTAGGAGTCAATGAGCAGTTCTTC
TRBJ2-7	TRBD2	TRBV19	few	CASSIDLTSGYAYEQYF	TGTGCCAGTAGTATAGATCTTACTAGCGGGTATGCCTACGAGCAGTACTTC
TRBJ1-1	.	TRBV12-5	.	CASTLSELLRKGEREAFF	TGTGCCAGCACCCTCAGTGAGTTGCTCCGGAAAGGGGAGAGGGAAGCTTTCTTT
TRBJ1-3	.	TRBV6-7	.	CASSERLTSGNTIYF	TGTGCCAGCAGTGAACGGCTCACCTCTGGAAACACCATATATTTT
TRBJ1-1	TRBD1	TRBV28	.	CASPKGARGMNTEAFF	TGTGCCAGCCCCAAGGGGGCGCGGGGTATGAACACTGAAGCTTTCTTT
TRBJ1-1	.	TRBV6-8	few	CASSYSTMLGAEAFF	TGTGCCAGCAGTTACTCGACGATGTTGGGGGCTGAAGCTTTCTTT
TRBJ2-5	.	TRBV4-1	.	CASSQDRETETQYF	TGCGCCAGCAGCCAAGATCGGGAAACAGAGACCCAGTACTTC
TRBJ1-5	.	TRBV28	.	CASSFRYSNQPQHF	TGTGCCAGCAGTTTCCGCTATAGCAATCAGCCCCAGCATTTT
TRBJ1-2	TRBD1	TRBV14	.	CASSQDDRAGYGYTF	TGTGCCAGCAGCCAAGACGACAGGGCGGGCTATGGCTACACCTTC
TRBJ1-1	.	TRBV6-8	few	CASQWGENTEAFF	TGTGCCAGCCAATGGGGAGAGAACACTGAAGCTTTCTTT
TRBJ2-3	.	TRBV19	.	CASSIGMFNTQYF	TGTGCCAGTAGTATAGGGATGTTCAATACGCAGTATTTT
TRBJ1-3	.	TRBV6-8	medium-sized	CASTFRAGGNTIYF	TGTGCCAGCACCTTTAGAGCTGGCGGAAACACCATATATTTT
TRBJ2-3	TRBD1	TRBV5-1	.	CASSPTGQETDTQYF	TGCGCCAGCAGCCCAACGGGACAGGAGACAGATACGCAGTATTTT
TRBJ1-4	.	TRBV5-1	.	CASSLVVAATNEKLFF	TGCGCCAGCAGCTTGGTTGTGGCCGCAACTAATGAAAAACTGTTTTTT
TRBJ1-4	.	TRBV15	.	CATSRDTDGNEKLFF	TGTGCCACCAGCCGTGACACGGACGGGAATGAAAAACTGTTTTTT